This is a list of T cell receptor beta chains from one sample in a study of blood T cell repertoires in COVID-19. Assay: immunoSEQ multiplex PCR; the TCRdb copy retains only in-frame clones and omits some. The sample lists 200,000 to 250,000 clones, 80% to 85% seen once, with 20% in the top ten. Input material: peripheral blood. The receptors come from a man under 40 with active or convalescent COVID-19. CDR3s include the opening cysteine and the closing phenylalanine or tryptophan. D genes are given only for firm matches. Rows may omit the clone size; those that give it use once, few, many or a size class.

-	TRBD1	TRBJ1-2	13	TRBV6-5	CASTIDRAYGYTF	TGTGCCAGCACCATAGACAGGGCCTATGGCTACACCTTC
few	-	TRBJ1-2	16	TRBV13	CASSPNPEGWNYGYTF	TGTGCCAGCAGCCCCAACCCCGAGGGATGGAACTATGGCTACACCTTC
-	-	TRBJ2-5	16	TRBV3-1/TRBV3-2	CASSQDAGTPRETQYF	TGTGCCAGCAGCCAAGACGCCGGGACTCCTCGGGAGACCCAGTACTTC
-	-	TRBJ2-7	14	TRBV3-1/TRBV3-2	CASSQTEGGYEQYF	TGTGCCAGCAGCCAAACGGAAGGAGGGTACGAGCAGTACTTC
-	TRBD1	TRBJ1-2	14	TRBV18	CASSQGTGIDGYTF	TGTGCCAGCTCGCAAGGGACAGGGATTGATGGCTACACCTTC
-	TRBD1	TRBJ1-3	18	TRBV5-6	CASSRIGDSFRSGNTIYF	TGTGCCAGCAGCCGAATTGGGGACAGCTTTCGATCTGGAAACACCATATATTTT
-	-	TRBJ2-3	16	TRBV4-3	CASSQASAERTDTQYF	TGCGCCAGCAGCCAAGCTTCCGCGGAACGCACAGATACGCAGTATTTT
-	-	TRBJ1-2	13	TRBV28	CASIGTRIYGYTF	TGTGCCAGCATCGGGACACGGATCTATGGCTACACCTTC
-	-	TRBJ2-2	15	TRBV5-4	CASSLENRNTGELFF	TGTGCCAGCAGCTTGGAGAACAGGAACACCGGGGAGCTGTTTTTT
once	-	TRBJ2-7	14	TRBV27	CASSLGDKTYEQYF	TGTGCCAGCAGTTTAGGGGACAAAACCTACGAGCAGTACTTC
-	TRBD1	TRBJ1-5	15	TRBV19	CASSISGGRNQPQHF	TGTGCCAGTAGCATCTCAGGGGGTCGGAATCAGCCCCAGCATTTT
-	-	TRBJ2-7	13	TRBV6-5	CASNRQELYEQYF	TGTGCCAGCAATCGACAGGAACTCTACGAGCAGTACTTC
-	TRBD1	TRBJ2-7	14	TRBV27	CASRNTGTGVEQYF	TGTGCCAGCAGGAATACTGGGACAGGAGTAGAGCAGTACTTC
once	TRBD2	TRBJ2-1	17	TRBV2	CASSETTSANPYNEQFF	TGTGCCAGCAGTGAGACGACTAGCGCCAATCCTTACAATGAGCAGTTCTTC
-	-	TRBJ1-3	13	TRBV5-1	CASSGGSGNTIYF	TGCGCCAGCAGCGGCGGCTCTGGAAACACCATATATTTT
few	-	TRBJ2-5	12	TRBV5-4	CASSFAGETQYF	TGTGCCAGCAGCTTCGCCGGGGAGACCCAGTACTTC
few	TRBD2	TRBJ2-5	17	TRBV7-7	CASSGLKRGGVMETQYF	TGTGCCAGCAGCGGGCTCAAGCGGGGGGGGGTAATGGAGACCCAGTACTTC
-	-	TRBJ2-1	15	TRBV5-1	CASSLTGELAHEQFF	TGCGCCAGCAGCTTGACAGGGGAACTAGCACATGAGCAGTTCTTC
-	TRBD2	TRBJ2-7	16	TRBV7-2	CASSWTASGSSYEQYF	TGTGCCAGCAGCTGGACAGCTAGCGGGAGTTCCTACGAGCAGTACTTC
-	TRBD1	TRBJ2-5	14	TRBV6-5	CASSSRDSQETQYF	TGTGCCAGCAGCAGCCGGGACAGCCAAGAGACCCAGTACTTC